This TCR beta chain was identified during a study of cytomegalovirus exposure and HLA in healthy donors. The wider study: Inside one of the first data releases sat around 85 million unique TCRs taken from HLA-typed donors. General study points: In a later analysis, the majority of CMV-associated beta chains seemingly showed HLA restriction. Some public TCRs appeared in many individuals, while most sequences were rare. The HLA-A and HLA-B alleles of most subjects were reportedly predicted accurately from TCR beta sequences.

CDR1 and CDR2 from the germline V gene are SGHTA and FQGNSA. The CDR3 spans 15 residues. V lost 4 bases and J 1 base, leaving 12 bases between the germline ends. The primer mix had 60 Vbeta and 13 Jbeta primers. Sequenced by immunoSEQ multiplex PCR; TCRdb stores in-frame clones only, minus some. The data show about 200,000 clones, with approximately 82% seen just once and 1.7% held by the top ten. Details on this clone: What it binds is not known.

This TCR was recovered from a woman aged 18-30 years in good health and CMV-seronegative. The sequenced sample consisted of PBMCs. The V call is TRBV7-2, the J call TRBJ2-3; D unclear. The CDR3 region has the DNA TGTGCCAGCAGCTCCACAGTTCAGGGCACAGATACGCAGTATTTT. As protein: CASSSTVQGTDTQYF.